Following are 24 T cell receptor beta chains from one sample sequenced in a study of shared clonotypes between healthy human individuals. The method was immunoSEQ multiplex PCR; TCRdb's version includes in-frame clones alone and lacks a portion of them. In the table there are fewer than 600,000 clones, roughly 77% of which are singletons. Sequenced material: PBMCs. The source is a woman aged 40-49 years in good health. Some clones in this sample may be carry-over from other donors' samples.

V and J are TRBV7-3 and TRBJ2-1; D is perhaps TRBD1 (5 bases). This CDR3 is 13 amino acids long. V was shortened by 2 bases and J by 7 bases, with 9 bases between the two germline ends. CDR1 is SGHTA and CDR2 is FQGTGA in the germline V gene. CDR3 amino acids: CASSLGHGNEQFF. The CDR3 region has the DNA TGTGCCAGCAGCTTAGGACATGGGAATGAGCAGTTCTTC.

CDR3 bases: TGTGCCAGCAGCCAGGGACAGGGGGCAGGCACCGGGGAGCTGTTTTTT. It specifies CASSQGQGAGTGELFF. V gene TRBV11-3 combines with J gene TRBJ2-2; TRBD1 matches at 12 bases. CDR1 and CDR2 from the germline V gene are SGHNT and YENEEA. This CDR3 has 16 residues. V was clipped by 5 bases and J by 4 bases; unmatched bases: 5.

In this sample, this clone turned up a few times. The V call is TRBV6-5, the J call TRBJ2-7; TRBD1 matches 7 bases. J gave up 1 base and V 2 bases, and 5 bases lay outside the gene matches. Germline CDR1 is MNHEY and CDR2 is SVGAGI. CDR3 length equals 15 residues. CDR3 sequence reads: CASSYKTGFSYEQYF. The CDR3 bases are TGTGCCAGCAGTTACAAGACAGGGTTTTCCTACGAGCAGTACTTC.

The chain couples TRBV5-1 to TRBJ2-1; TRBD2 matches at 11 bases. CDR1 SGHRS and CDR2 YFSETQ come from the germline V gene. This CDR3 is 16 amino acids long. With 2 bases clipped from V and 7 bases from J, the junction kept 8 bases outside the gene matches. The CDR3 coding sequence is TGCGCCAGCAGCTTTCGACTAGCGGGAAGTACGAATGAGCAGTTCTTC. This translates into CASSFRLAGSTNEQFF. Full variable domain (rest looked up from reference TRBV5-1 and TRBJ2-1): KAGVTQTPRYLIKTRGQQVTLSCSPISGHRSVSWYQQTPGQGLQFLFEYFSETQRNKGNFPGRFSGRQFSNSRSEMNVSTLELGDSALYLCASSFRLAGSTNEQFFGPGTRLTVL.

The chain is built from TRBV5-1 and TRBJ2-1, with unresolved D. The length of the CDR3 is 13 residues. The V gene lost 0 bases and the J gene lost 2 bases, with 3 bases spanning the gap. The germline CDR1 and CDR2 sequences are SGHRS and YFSETQ. The CDR3 nucleotides are TGCGCCAGCAGCTTGGACACCTACAATGAGCAGTTCTTC. The encoded protein is CASSLDTYNEQFF.

This sequence joins TRBV5-5 and TRBJ1-2; D remains unclear. The CDR3 runs 14 residues. V was trimmed by 0 bases and J by 3 bases, leaving 9 bases between them. The germline gives CDR1 SGHKS, CDR2 YYEKEE (reference sequence). CDR3 residues: CASSLVGADYGYTF. The CDR3 DNA follows: TGTGCCAGCAGCTTGGTCGGAGCTGACTATGGCTACACCTTC.

Concerning this clone itself: The same CDR3 is also encoded by other DNA sequences in this sample. The chain combines TRBV7-3 with TRBJ2-3; 11 nucleotides match TRBD2. This CDR3 is built from 16 residues. From germline, CDR1 is SGHTA and CDR2 FQGTGA. The ends lost 3 bases at V and 2 bases at J; junction bases unmatched: 4. CDR3 in amino acids: CASSLGLAEITDTQYF. CDR3 in DNA: TGTGCCAGCAGCTTGGGACTAGCGGAAATCACAGATACGCAGTATTTT.

The chain joins TRBV2 to TRBJ2-5, with no clear D. The CDR3 length is 11 residues. The V gene's germline CDR1 is SNHLY and CDR2 FYNNEI. With 7 bases removed from V and 9 bases from J, the gap between germline ends came to 12 bases. This CDR3 is CASISAPAQYF. The CDR3 DNA is TGTGCCAGCATCTCCGCCCCCGCCCAGTACTTC. Together with reference TRBV2 and TRBJ2-5, the CDR3 gives the full variable domain: EPEVTQTPSHQVTQMGQEVILRCVPISNHLYFYWYRQILGQKVEFLVSFYNNEISEKSEIFDDQFSVERPDGSNFTLKIRSTKLEDSAMYFCASISAPAQYFGPGTRLLVL.

A few counts support this clone. V and J are TRBV7-3 and TRBJ1-1; 7 nucleotides match TRBD1. CDR1 is SGHTA, CDR2 FQGTGA, per germline. This CDR3 is 14 amino acids long. With 3 bases clipped from V and 2 bases from J, the junction kept 3 bases outside the gene matches. This chain's CDR3 is CASSFTGANTEAFF. In DNA form, the CDR3 reads TGTGCCAGCAGCTTTACAGGGGCAAACACTGAAGCTTTCTTT.

In its sample, this clone was seen many times. The CDR3 sequence: CASSSPTRSETQYF. CDR3 coding DNA: TGCGCCAGCAGCTCCCCCACACGATCGGAGACCCAGTACTTC. The gene calls are TRBV4-1 and TRBJ2-5, with D unclear. V shed 5 bases and J shed 5 bases, with 15 bases lying between them. Germline CDR1 is MGHRA and CDR2 is YSYEKL. The CDR3 length is 14 residues.

V usage is TRBV18 and J usage is TRBJ2-1; D tentatively reads TRBD1 or TRBD2 (5 bases each). Germline V gives CDR1 KGHSH, CDR2 LQKENI. This CDR3 is built from 15 residues. The V end lost 6 bases, the J end lost 10 bases, and 22 bases lay between the germline ends. The CDR3 DNA reads TGTGCCAGCTCGCCTACCCTCGGGTTCCGGGGCGAGCAGTTCTTC. The encoded protein is CASSPTLGFRGEQFF.

V and J are TRBV7-6 and TRBJ2-3; TRBD2 aligns across 9 bases. V was clipped by 3 bases and J by 3 bases; unmatched bases: 4. CDR1 and CDR2 (germline): SGHVS, FNYEAQ. The CDR3 has 15 amino acids. The CDR3 protein is CASSFGAGGTDTQYF. For the CDR3, the DNA is TGTGCCAGCAGCTTCGGAGCGGGAGGAACAGATACGCAGTATTTT.

The chain links TRBV7-6 to TRBJ2-7; TRBD1 matches 12 bases. The ends lost 5 bases at V and 2 bases at J; junction bases unmatched: 4. Germline V gives CDR1 SGHVS, CDR2 FNYEAQ. The CDR3 spans 15 residues. The DNA of the CDR3 is TGTGCCAGCAGCGCTGGGACAGGGGGCCCCTACGAGCAGTACTTC. Encoded protein: CASSAGTGGPYEQYF.

The rearrangement links TRBV10-3 to TRBJ2-7; D is undetermined. This CDR3 contains 12 residues. Germline-derived CDR1 and CDR2 are ENHRY and SYGVKD. Between the trimmed V and J ends, which lost 3 bases and 2 bases, there was a span of 5 bases. CDR3 amino acids: CAISEMTYEQYF. In DNA, the CDR3 is TGTGCCATCAGTGAAATGACCTACGAGCAGTACTTC.

The V gene is TRBV19, the J gene TRBJ2-7, with D perhaps matching TRBD2 (5 bases). Germline V gene lookup returns CDR1 LNHDA and CDR2 SQIVND (reference sequence). The CDR3 sequence is 14 residues long. The V and J ends lost 1 base and 7 bases respectively, with 14 bases between them. In DNA form, the CDR3 reads TGTGCCAGTAGTATAGTTGAGGGAGAGGCGGAGCAGTACTTC. Protein product: CASSIVEGEAEQYF.

This chain links TRBV29-1 with TRBJ2-1; the D gene is possibly TRBD2 (5 bases). Trimming removed 3 bases from V and 2 bases from J, with 11 bases in between. This CDR3 has 14 residues. Germline values: CDR1 SQVTM, CDR2 ANQGSEA. CDR3 in DNA: TGCAGCGTTGAGGGTCGGGGAACCTACAATGAGCAGTTCTTC. It codes for CSVEGRGTYNEQFF.

The rearrangement links TRBV7-9 to TRBJ2-1, with 12 nucleotides matching TRBD2. Unmatched junction bases numbered 8, after V lost 5 bases and J lost 0 bases. Looked up from germline, CDR1 is SEHNR and CDR2 is FQNEAQ (reference sequence). The CDR3 loop spans 18 amino acids. CDR3 region: CASSLGLAGTSSYNEQFF. Here the CDR3 DNA reads TGTGCCAGCAGCCTGGGACTAGCGGGCACGAGCTCCTACAATGAGCAGTTCTTC.

This chain joins TRBV7-9 and TRBJ2-1; 8 nucleotides agree with TRBD2. This CDR3 region has 17 residues. The J segment lost 3 bases and the V segment lost 1 base, leaving 8 bases of the junction unmatched. The germline V gene encodes CDR1 SEHNR and CDR2 FQNEAQ (reference sequence). CDR3 protein: CASSLVGVAGRYNEQFF. DNA of the CDR3: TGTGCCAGCAGCTTAGTAGGCGTAGCGGGGCGCTACAATGAGCAGTTCTTC.

A few counts support this clone. V usage is TRBV29-1 and J usage is TRBJ1-5, with TRBD1 identical over 7 bases. Germline V gene data show CDR1 as SQVTM and CDR2 as ANQGSEA. This CDR3 contains 13 residues. V lost 7 bases and J lost 10; bases outside the gene matches: 13. The CDR3 loop reads CSAGDRTLGPQHF. In DNA form, the CDR3 reads TGCAGCGCAGGGGACAGAACGTTAGGACCCCAGCATTTT.

The J gene is TRBJ2-3, the V gene TRBV4-2; 10 nucleotides align to TRBD2. This CDR3 is built from 17 residues. Germline assignment: CDR1 LGHNA and CDR2 YNFKEQ. Germline trimming cut 0 bases from V and 3 bases from J; bases unmatched to any gene: 6. The CDR3 sequence: CASSQESGLAVTDTQYF. The CDR3 bases are TGTGCCAGCAGCCAAGAGAGCGGACTAGCGGTGACAGATACGCAGTATTTT.

This clone was observed at least ten times. Other DNA sequences in the sample encode the same CDR3. The V call is TRBV5-1, the J call TRBJ1-1; D unclear. Trimming took off 0 bases at V and 0 bases at J, with 6 bases between the two ends. The CDR3 loop spans 14 amino acids. Germline V gene sequence: CDR1 SGHRS, CDR2 YFSETQ. DNA of the CDR3: TGCGCCAGCAGCTTGGGCGGAATGAACACTGAAGCTTTCTTT. Translating gives CASSLGGMNTEAFF. Complete variable domain (other parts from reference TRBV5-1 and TRBJ1-1): KAGVTQTPRYLIKTRGQQVTLSCSPISGHRSVSWYQQTPGQGLQFLFEYFSETQRNKGNFPGRFSGRQFSNSRSEMNVSTLELGDSALYLCASSLGGMNTEAFFGQGTRLTVV.

V gene TRBV9 combines with J gene TRBJ2-3; D perhaps matches TRBD1 (6 bases). Germline V lookup: CDR1 SGDLS, CDR2 YYNGEE. The CDR3 spans 14 residues. The V and J ends lost 7 bases and 0 bases respectively, with 12 bases between them. This chain's CDR3 is CASAPDRSTDTQYF. The CDR3 DNA reads TGTGCCAGCGCACCCGACAGGAGCACAGATACGCAGTATTTT.

The chain is built from TRBV28 and TRBJ1-3, with D unclear. V dropped 7 bases and J dropped 0 bases, with 19 bases sitting between them. This CDR3 region has 17 residues. CDR1 and CDR2 (germline): MDHEN, SYDVKM. The CDR3 sequence: CASTPPMVSISGNTIYF. The CDR3 DNA follows: TGTGCCAGCACTCCCCCGATGGTATCTATCTCTGGAAACACCATATATTTT.

This clone was seen just once. The rearrangement uses TRBV19 and TRBJ1-5; D gene ambiguous. Looked up from germline, CDR1 is LNHDA and CDR2 is SQIVND (reference sequence). Trimming stripped 2 bases from V and 4 bases from J, with 18 bases between. The CDR3 runs 17 residues. CDR3 nucleotides: TGTGCCAGTAGTATATTCGCCCTGCCCTCTCTTAATCAGCCCCAGCATTTT. This sequence encodes CASSIFALPSLNQPQHF.